This entry describes one TCR beta chain. This entry comes from a study of control samples from healthy donors and cancer patients. The junction had 7 bases not matched to a gene; V was cut back by 4 bases and J by 0 bases. The CDR3 is 16 residues long. CDR1 GTSNPN and CDR2 SVGIG come from the germline V gene (reference sequence). Here immunoSEQ multiplex PCR was the method, and the copy in TCRdb shows in-frame clones only, minus some. This sample carries about 150,000 clones, roughly 92% of them seen once, and the ten largest clones take 2% to 2.5%. This clonotype was sampled from a man aged 45 to 65 in good health. The sequenced sample consisted of blood. The gene calls are TRBV30 and TRBJ2-5; TRBD2 matches at 11 bases. The CDR3 loop reads CAWTIGTSGDQETQYF. The CDR3 DNA reads as TGTGCCTGGACTATAGGGACTAGCGGAGACCAAGAGACCCAGTACTTC.